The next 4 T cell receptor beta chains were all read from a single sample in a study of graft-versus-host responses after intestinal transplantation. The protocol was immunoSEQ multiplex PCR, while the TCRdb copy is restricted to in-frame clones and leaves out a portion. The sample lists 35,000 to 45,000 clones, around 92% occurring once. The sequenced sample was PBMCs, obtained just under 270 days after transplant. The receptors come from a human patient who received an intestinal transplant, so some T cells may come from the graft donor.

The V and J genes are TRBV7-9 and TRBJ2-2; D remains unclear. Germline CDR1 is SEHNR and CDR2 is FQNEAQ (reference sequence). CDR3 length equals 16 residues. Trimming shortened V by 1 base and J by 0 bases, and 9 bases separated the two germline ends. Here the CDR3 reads CASSLVMPANTGELFF. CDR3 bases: TGTGCCAGCAGCTTAGTGATGCCCGCGAACACCGGGGAGCTGTTTTTT.

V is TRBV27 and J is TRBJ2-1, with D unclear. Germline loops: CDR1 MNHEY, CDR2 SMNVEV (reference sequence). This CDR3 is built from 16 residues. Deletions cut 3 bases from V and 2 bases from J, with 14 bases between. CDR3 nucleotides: TGTGCCAGCAGTTTCCTGGGCTCAGCCGCCTACAATGAGCAGTTCTTC. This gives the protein CASSFLGSAAYNEQFF.

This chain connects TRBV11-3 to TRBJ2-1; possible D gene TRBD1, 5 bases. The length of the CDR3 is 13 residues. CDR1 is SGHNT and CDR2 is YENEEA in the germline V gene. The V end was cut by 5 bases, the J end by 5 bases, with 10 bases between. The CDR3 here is CASSPRQNNEQFF. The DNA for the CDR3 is TGTGCCAGCAGCCCCAGACAGAACAATGAGCAGTTCTTC.

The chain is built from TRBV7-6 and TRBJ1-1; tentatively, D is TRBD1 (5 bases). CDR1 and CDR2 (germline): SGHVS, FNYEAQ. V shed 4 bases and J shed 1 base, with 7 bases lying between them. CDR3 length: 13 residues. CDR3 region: CASSSGTNTEAFF. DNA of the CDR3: TGTGCCAGCAGCTCCGGGACGAACACTGAAGCTTTCTTT.